This record covers a single TCR beta chain. Under the authors' procedure: The authors estimated nucleated cell counts from reference gene primer amplification. Method: immunoSEQ multiplex PCR; TCRdb's copy keeps in-frame clones and lacks some. The DNA was the basis for D and trimming; V, J and clone size are from that table. The repertoire holds 150,000 to 200,000 clones, with roughly 77% as singletons. From germline, CDR1 is SGHDT and CDR2 YYEEEE. The CDR3 extends over 13 amino acids. V lost 5 bases and J lost 0, with 8 bases in between. Participants came from about 24 US areas, aged about 18 to 89 years. This entry is derived from a study of blood T cell repertoires in COVID-19. In the study overall: Some COVID-19 samples were acute and others convalescent; all came from the United States, Italy and Spain. Sources were T cells, B-cell-depleted T cells, or PBMCs; the material itself was cDNA or gDNA.

The rearrangement uses TRBV5-6 and TRBJ1-1; maybe TRBD1 (6 bases). The sequence was collected from a woman aged 45-65 years with acute COVID-19. Sample: PBMCs or T cells enriched from blood (not recorded which). CDR3 sequence: CASRDSMNTEAFF. The CDR3 DNA follows: TGTGCCAGCAGGGACAGCATGAACACTGAAGCTTTCTTT. The full variable domain, with the rest looked up from reference TRBV5-6 and TRBJ1-1, is DAGVTQSPTHLIKTRGQQVTLRCSPKSGHDTVSWYQQALGQGPQFIFQYYEEEERQRGNFPDRFSGHQFPNYSSELNVNALLLGDSALYLCASRDSMNTEAFFGQGTRLTVV.